This TCR beta chain comes out of a study of T cell repertoires in cytomegalovirus infection. This clonotype appeared a single time. MiXCR, run by TCRdb on the reads, gives a single entry per CDR3 protein. The repertoire holds under 250,000 distinct CDR3 sequences, with approximately 7% as singletons. Germline values: CDR1 SNHLY, CDR2 FYNNEI. Trimming pared 0 bases from V and 0 bases from J, leaving 19 bases between. The CDR3 extends over 19 amino acids. The TCR was taken from a human donor in good health (CMV status not recorded). Some clones in this sample may be carry-over from other donors' samples. Sequencing was done on a sample of PBMCs. The rearrangement uses TRBV2 and TRBJ2-3; tentatively, D is TRBD2 (6 bases). In DNA, the CDR3 is TGTGCCAGCAGTGAAGCGCAGTTCGGCTCCAGCGGGAGCACAGATACGCAGTATTTT. Its translation is CASSEAQFGSSGSTDTQYF.